These 23 T cell receptor beta chains were sequenced from one sample in a study of T-cell reconstitution after alpha-beta-depleted transplantation in children. This sample's TCRbeta library carried unique molecular identifier barcodes. TCRdb itself ran the PCR reads through MiXCR, one entry per CDR3 protein. Seen here are over 550,000 distinct CDR3 sequences, 10% to 13% observed once, and the top ten hold 4% to 5%. The source material was PBMCs from the stem cell graft donor, sampled from the stem cell graft. Receptors originate from a human donor who donated a stem cell graft to a child with acute myeloid leukemia.

This sequence joins TRBV12-3 or TRBV12-4 and TRBJ2-1; 7 bases line up with TRBD2. J lost 7 bases, V lost 6 bases, and 6 bases had no gene match. CDR3 length: 13 amino acids. The CDR3 nucleotides read TGTGCCAGCAGGGCTAGCGGAGGGAATGAGCAGTTCTTC. It translates to CASRASGGNEQFF.

This rearrangement joins TRBV10-3 to TRBJ2-2; D is unresolved. Deletions cut 7 bases from V and 6 bases from J, with 15 bases between. The length of the CDR3 is 14 residues. In germline, CDR1 is ENHRY, CDR2 SYGVKD. CDR3 amino acids: CAINQVRYAGELFF. Here the CDR3 DNA reads TGTGCCATCAATCAGGTCCGATACGCCGGGGAGCTGTTTTTT.

This clonotype was seen a few times. The chain has TRBV7-3 and TRBJ2-5; no reliable D call. The V end lost 5 bases, the J end lost 1 base, and 11 bases lay between the germline ends. CDR3 length: 14 amino acids. The V gene's germline CDR1 is SGHTA and CDR2 FQGTGA. In DNA, the CDR3 is TGTGCCAGCAGCCCTTCGGGCCCCCAAGAGACCCAGTACTTC. Protein sequence: CASSPSGPQETQYF.

In this sample, this clonotype turned up a few times. The chain couples TRBV11-2 to TRBJ1-1, with a tentative D call TRBD1 (5 bases). Germline lookup yields CDR1 SGHAT and CDR2 FQNNGV. The germline V and J ends were trimmed by 1 base and 10 bases, with 13 bases remaining between them. CDR3 length: 13 residues. DNA of the CDR3: TGTGCCAGCAGCTTAGGGGACCCAGATCGAGCTTTCTTT. Translation gives CASSLGDPDRAFF. Full variable domain (outside the CDR3, taken from reference TRBV11-2 and TRBJ1-1): EAGVAQSPRYKIIEKRQSVAFWCNPISGHATLYWYQQILGQGPKLLIQFQNNGVVDDSQLPKDRFSAERLKGVDSTLKIQPAKLEDSAVYLCASSLGDPDRAFFGQGTRLTVV.

V usage is TRBV30 and J usage is TRBJ1-1; D is perhaps TRBD1 (5 bases). Germline-derived CDR1 and CDR2 are GTSNPN and SVGIG (reference sequence). The length of the CDR3 is 12 residues. V lost 3 bases to trimming and J lost 5 bases, with 10 bases between them. CDR3 nucleotide sequence: TGTGCCTGGAGAGACAGATGGACTGAAGCTTTCTTT. Amino acids: CAWRDRWTEAFF.

This clonotype has only a few counts. The chain combines TRBV6-4 with TRBJ2-3, with 9 bases fitting TRBD2. This CDR3 contains 18 residues. V shed 0 bases and J 6 bases; nucleotides not matched to a gene: 13. Germline lookup yields CDR1 MRHNA and CDR2 SNTAGT. CDR3 in DNA: TGTGCCAGCAGTGACTCGCTCATAGCGGGAGACGGACGGGATACGCAGTATTTT. It yields the protein CASSDSLIAGDGRDTQYF.

This clonotype was detected ten times or more. This rearrangement joins TRBV29-1 to TRBJ2-7; 7 bases line up with TRBD1. Germline V gives CDR1 SQVTM, CDR2 ANQGSEA. The CDR3 has 13 amino acids. V lost 4 bases to trimming and J lost 4 bases; unmatched junction nucleotides: 7. DNA for the CDR3: TGCAGCGTTGCACAGGGGCAAGCGTACGAGCAGTACTTC. This encodes CSVAQGQAYEQYF.

In this sample, this clonotype turned up many times. The J gene is TRBJ1-1, the V gene TRBV10-3, with D possibly matching TRBD1 (6 bases). Germline loops: CDR1 ENHRY, CDR2 SYGVKD. The CDR3 spans 14 residues. V was cut by 5 bases and J by 1 base, with 11 bases left in between. CDR3 sequence (DNA): TGTGCCATCAGTCCACAGGGAGGGAACACTGAAGCTTTCTTT. This sequence encodes CAISPQGGNTEAFF.

In its sample, this clonotype was seen many times. V is TRBV29-1 and J is TRBJ2-7; 8 bases map to TRBD1. The V segment lost 0 bases and the J segment 3 bases; nucleotides outside the gene matches: 7. The germline V gene has CDR1 SQVTM and CDR2 ANQGSEA. The CDR3 spans 15 residues. The CDR3 here is CSVEDRAGGNYEQYF. As DNA, the CDR3 is TGCAGCGTTGAAGATAGGGCAGGGGGCAACTACGAGCAGTACTTC.

This clonotype turned up a few times. The CDR3 sequence is CASSLVQGLTDTQYF. In nucleotides, the CDR3 is TGTGCCAGCAGCTTAGTTCAGGGGCTCACAGATACGCAGTATTTT. V and J are TRBV7-9 and TRBJ2-3, with D possibly being TRBD1 (6 bases). Germline V gives CDR1 SEHNR, CDR2 FQNEAQ (reference sequence). V dropped 1 base and J dropped 2 bases, with 10 bases sitting between them. The CDR3 length is 15 residues.

In this sample, this clonotype turned up a few times. CDR3 sequence (DNA): TGCGCCAGCAGCGACCCCGGGACTACGGATACGCAGTATTTT. Amino acid sequence: CASSDPGTTDTQYF. The rearrangement uses TRBV5-1 and TRBJ2-3, with 7 bases matching TRBD2. This CDR3 has 14 amino acids. V was clipped by 4 bases and J by 6 bases; unmatched bases: 8. CDR1 is SGHRS and CDR2 is YFSETQ in the germline V gene.

This sequence joins TRBV7-2 and TRBJ2-1; 8 bases map to TRBD2. The CDR3 sequence is 15 residues long. J was trimmed by 3 bases and V by 5 bases; bases with no gene match: 6. Looked up from germline, CDR1 is SGHTA and CDR2 is FQGNSA. The DNA of the CDR3 is TGTGCCAGCAGCCCCCAGCGGGAGTTCTACAATGAGCAGTTCTTC. Its protein is CASSPQREFYNEQFF. The entire variable domain, with the rest obtained from reference TRBV7-2 and TRBJ2-1, is as follows: GAGVSQSPSNKVTEKGKDVELRCDPISGHTALYWYRQSLGQGLEFLIYFQGNSAPDKSGLPSDRFSAERTGGSVSTLTIQRTQQEDSAVYLCASSPQREFYNEQFFGPGTRLTVL.

V gene TRBV7-2 combines with J gene TRBJ2-7; D gene unclear. The ends were cut back, 1 base at V and 1 base at J, with 11 bases in the middle. The germline CDR1 and CDR2 sequences are SGHTA and FQGNSA. CDR3 length equals 15 residues. In DNA form, the CDR3 reads TGTGCCAGCAGCTTAGGACCAGACCCTTCCTACGAGCAGTACTTC. Its protein product is CASSLGPDPSYEQYF.

The V and J genes are TRBV28 and TRBJ1-3; D remains unclear. Germline-derived CDR1 and CDR2 are MDHEN and SYDVKM. The germline V and J ends were trimmed by 2 bases and 8 bases, with 16 bases remaining between them. This CDR3 is built from 15 residues. As DNA, the CDR3 is TGTGCCAGCAGTTTAATGGCCTCCCAAAGGGACACCATATATTTT. It codes for CASSLMASQRDTIYF. Looking up the rest from reference TRBV28 and TRBJ1-3 gives the full variable domain: DVKVTQSSRYLVKRTGEKVFLECVQDMDHENMFWYRQDPGLGLRLIYFSYDVKMKEKGDIPEGYSVSREKKERFSLILESASTNQTSMYLCASSLMASQRDTIYFGEGSWLTVV.

The CDR3 protein is CASSYNIQGRGDTQYF. The DNA for the CDR3 is TGTGCCAGCAGTTACAATATACAGGGGAGAGGGGATACGCAGTATTTT. V gene TRBV6-5 combines with J gene TRBJ2-3, with 7 nucleotides matching TRBD1. J gave up 6 bases and V 2 bases, and 11 bases lay outside the gene matches. The CDR3 has 16 residues. In germline, CDR1 is MNHEY, CDR2 SVGAGI.

The chain carries TRBV6-2 or TRBV6-3 and TRBJ1-1; D ambiguous. Trimming removed 6 bases at V and 6 bases at J, with 14 bases between. There are 13 residues in the CDR3. Germline-derived CDR1 and CDR2 are MNHEY and SVGEGT. The DNA for the CDR3 is TGTGCCAGCAGACCCCTCCCGGGCGCTGAAGCTTTCTTT. Its protein is CASRPLPGAEAFF.

In its sample, this clonotype was seen a few times. The chain is built from TRBV11-2 and TRBJ2-5, with 8 positions matching TRBD1. The CDR3 length is 15 residues. From germline, CDR1 is SGHAT and CDR2 FQNNGV. Trimming cost V 4 bases and J 5 bases; bases outside gene matches: 9. The CDR3 is CASSSDRALWETQYF. For the CDR3, the DNA is TGTGCCAGCAGCTCGGACAGGGCTCTTTGGGAGACCCAGTACTTC.

This clonotype was seen more than once but under ten times. The chain joins TRBV6-5 to TRBJ2-1, with TRBD2 matching 7 bases. The CDR3 covers 13 residues. Germline V gene lookup returns CDR1 MNHEY and CDR2 SVGAGI. V lost 6 bases to trimming and J lost 4 bases; unmatched junction nucleotides: 3. CDR3: CASRSLAYNEQFF. DNA for the CDR3: TGTGCCAGCAGGTCACTAGCGTACAATGAGCAGTTCTTC.

In its sample, this clonotype was seen many times. The chain uses TRBV11-2 and TRBJ1-1; D is unresolved. CDR1 and CDR2 from the germline V gene are SGHAT and FQNNGV. V lost 5 bases and J lost 5, with 15 bases in between. The CDR3 is 14 residues long. CDR3 DNA sequence: TGTGCCAGCAGCCAGCCCCGGGAGAGGACTGAAGCTTTCTTT. Amino acids: CASSQPRERTEAFF.

This clonotype was counted at least ten times. The genes are TRBV10-3 and TRBJ2-7, with 8 bases identical to TRBD1. Trimming removed 4 bases from V and 3 bases from J; junction bases left unmatched: 2. CDR3 size: 13 residues. Germline V CDR1 and CDR2: ENHRY, SYGVKD. The chain's CDR3 is CAISGQGNYEQYF. CDR3 bases: TGTGCCATCAGTGGACAGGGGAACTACGAGCAGTACTTC.

Concerning this clonotype itself: Likely a read error: the CDR3 ends without its conserved phenylalanine or tryptophan. The DNA is left out, because the CDR3 cannot be placed on it with certainty; the CDR3 is given as TCRdb lists it. This chain links TRBV12-3 or TRBV12-4 with TRBJ2-7; no check of the table's D call, TRBD2, against the DNA was made. The CDR3 has 11 amino acids, counting both end residues. CDR3 sequence: CASSLSEQWRT.

This clonotype has ten or more counts. The chain combines TRBV19 with TRBJ2-1; possibly TRBD1 for D (6 bases). The V gene lost 3 bases and the J gene lost 0 bases, with 12 bases spanning the gap. Germline assignment: CDR1 LNHDA and CDR2 SQIVND (reference sequence). The CDR3 length is 16 residues. CDR3 nucleotides: TGTGCCAGTAGTATCGGACAGTCAAGCTCCTACAATGAGCAGTTCTTC. Translation gives CASSIGQSSSYNEQFF.

Many counts were recorded for this clonotype. The chain has TRBV20-1 and TRBJ2-5; D not certain. Germline V gene lookup returns CDR1 DFQATT and CDR2 SNEGSKA (reference sequence). Deletions cut 1 base from V and 3 bases from J, with 12 bases between. The CDR3 covers 14 residues. The CDR3 DNA sequence: TGCAGTGCTAGAGGGGATTCCATTAAAGAGACCCAGTACTTC. It translates to CSARGDSIKETQYF.